This T cell receptor beta chain was captured in a study of blood T cell repertoires in COVID-19. The assay was immunoSEQ multiplex PCR, and TCRdb's table has in-frame clones only and misses some. Among roughly 190,000 clones listed, more than 70% were seen once. CDR1 and CDR2 (germline): SGHDT, YYEEEE. The CDR3 runs 15 residues. V lost 2 bases to trimming and J lost 5 bases; unmatched junction nucleotides: 8. Sequencing input: peripheral blood. The rearrangement links TRBV5-6 to TRBJ1-1; 8 bases align to TRBD1. The TCR was taken from a woman aged 35 to 49 who had recovered from COVID-19. The CDR3 DNA sequence: TGTGCCAGCAGCTTCTTGACAGGGGTTCGGACTGAAGCTTTCTTT. Protein: CASSFLTGVRTEAFF.